This TCR beta chain is from a study of T cell responses to AZD1222 COVID-19 vaccine. Study-wide findings and caveats: It was only after the peak T cell response that any repertoires were sampled. In a largely white British group with more females than males, clonal diversity was possibly underestimated.

Sequencing used immunoSEQ multiplex PCR; TCRdb keeps in-frame clones, though not all of them. The data show about 90,000 clones, approximately 90% seen once. On this clone: Its antigen is not known.

The sequencing used peripheral blood, collected on day 0 of MenACWY control vaccination. The origin of this receptor is an adult in good health.

The CDR3 loop is CASSLSILGLENTGELFF. As DNA, the CDR3 is TGTGCCAGCAGTTTATCCATCTTGGGACTAGAGAACACCGGGGAGCTGTTTTTT. The chain carries TRBV27 and TRBJ2-2; 8 bases align to TRBD2. The CDR3 extends over 18 amino acids. The germline V gene has CDR1 MNHEY and CDR2 SMNVEV (reference sequence). Trimming removed 0 bases from V and 1 base from J; junction bases left unmatched: 7.